The TCR beta chain described here comes from a study of T-cell reconstitution after alpha-beta-depleted transplantation in children. Findings and caveats of the study: By about two months after transplant, alpha-beta T cells reportedly arose from several hundred graft clones that had expanded.

For TCRbeta, the library was prepared with unique molecular identifiers. TCRdb reprocessed the PCR reads with MiXCR, giving one entry per CDR3 protein. The sample lists a few hundred thousand distinct CDR3 sequences, 16% seen once, with approximately 29% in the top ten. Germline-derived CDR1 and CDR2 are DFQATT and SNEGSKA (reference sequence). The length of the CDR3 is 15 residues. Trimming left V 1 base short and J 2 bases short, with 14 bases between. This clonotype showed up just a few times. Its antigen is not identified. This TCR was recovered from a boy under two years old who had a stem cell transplant for Wiskott-Aldrich syndrome, so the T cells may come from the graft donor. The V and J genes are TRBV20-1 and TRBJ1-1; maybe TRBD1 (5 bases). The material was PBMCs, mostly from graft donor cells, obtained 360 days after TCRalphabeta/CD19-depleted stem cell transplant. The CDR3 is CSARARERLNTEAFF. DNA of the CDR3: TGCAGTGCTAGAGCCAGGGAGCGACTAAACACTGAAGCTTTCTTT.